This T cell receptor (beta chain) came from a study of shared clonotypes between healthy human individuals (dated by TCRdb to the early 2020s). Study-wide context: A few men and a couple of women, aged 18 to 49 years, made up the cohort. Per donor, three plates each were used for CD4 naive and CD4 memory, two for CD8 naive, and one for CD8 memory. Blood TCR repertoires of roughly five healthy adults were deeply sequenced to estimate repertoire size and the extent of clonotype sharing between individuals. To increase sequencing depth and limit assay-specific biases, different laboratories used diverse techniques to prepare libraries and sequence TCR repertoires. Leukapheresis yielded between about 0.85 and 10 billion PBMCs per donor.

Counted from cysteine to phenylalanine, this CDR3 has 15 amino acids. The entry retains the CDR3 DNA only, 45 bases that are in frame from base 1. CDR1 and CDR2 are drawn from the germline V gene (reference sequence): SGHNT, YYREEE. Trimming accounts for 3 bases at V and 6 bases at J, while the number of junction bases matched to no gene is 7. Using the deep immunoSEQ assay, multiplex PCR amplified TCR CDR3 regions from genomic DNA. For each cell subset, the extracted genomic DNA was distributed evenly across all wells of several immunoSEQ 96-well plates, and each plate served as one replicate. For sorted subsets, 150 to 250 ng genomic DNA, equal to tens of thousands of T cell genomes, was loaded into each replicate PCR. Purified libraries were measured with a Qubit 3.0 fluorometer, size-checked on a Bioanalyzer 2100, and measured again with the KAPA Library Quantification kit. A separate single-read 150-cycle Illumina NextSeq 550 flow cell was used to sequence each immunoSEQ 96-well plate. The original methods were these. Because the immunoSEQ output included only junctional sequences and no quality scores, the filtering could not be the same as the filtering used for full-length reads. Sequences were annotated with PyIR, a Python wrapper for IgBLAST v1.9, and V/J genes and CDR3 were assigned using IMGT germline references. Reads were filtered out if the reads had weak V/J assignments (E-value above 1e-6), no CDR3, stop codons, out-of-frame junctions, or ambiguous translated residues. V3J clonotypes were defined by identical inferred V gene, J gene, and CDR3 amino acid sequence. Percentage overlap between repertoires was calculated by dividing the number of shared unique clonotypes by the size of the smaller repertoire. Repertoire richness was assessed with RTK rarefaction, the Chao1 estimator, and Recon v2.1 estimates of unobserved clonotypes. OLGA was used to compute generation probabilities for all TCRbeta clonotypes that the gDNA method yielded from a few donors. The immuneACCESS repertoire file appears here via TCRdb, limited to in-frame rearrangements. These files lack a portion of the clones; in checked studies, under half of the deficit traces to unresolved V genes, and the cause of the others is not known. V and J calls and clone size follow that table, whereas D and trimming were derived from the DNA. Here the sample has about 2.3 million clones; 92% occur a single time. Of the sample, about 0.36% is held by the ten largest clones.

General study outcomes and caveats: Pairwise subsampling led to the expectation that sequencing depth would affect the degree of clonotype sharing among donors. Compared with non-shared clonotypes, clonotypes shared by all four sorted-subset donors had higher generation probabilities. When a handful of donors were compared, the shared fraction of clonotypes was around 5% for naive CD4, more than 3% for naive CD8, more than 2% for memory CD4, and 0.35% to 0.4% for memory CD8. Rarefaction of sorted-subset datasets indicated incomplete sequencing despite the large sequencing depth. The small number of donors limited the genetic and exposure-history diversity represented. Sampling was restricted to blood, and TCR repertoires in tissue are likely to differ from TCR repertoires in blood. Naive subsets generally had larger estimated clonotype richness than memory subsets.

Healthy HIV-negative adults with no recently reported acute infections or vaccinations were included as donors. Only Caucasian adults living in Nashville, Tennessee, USA were represented among the donors. Magnetic negative selection was used to enrich CD4+ T cells, after which naive cells were positively selected on CD45RA and the negative fraction became the memory subset. Blood was obtained by leukapheresis, after which PBMCs were separated by Ficoll-Histopaque density gradient centrifugation and cryopreserved in liquid nitrogen vapor phase. Analytical flow cytometry was used to check the purity and quantity of each magnetically sorted T cell population. Each sorted fraction had its genomic DNA isolated and then quantified by UV absorbance on a Nanodrop 2000c. As concerns this clone: There is no known antigen for this receptor. Base qualities are not provided; no much larger clone lies one nucleotide away.

This chain is built from TRBV5-4 and TRBJ2-2, with 8 middle bases fitting TRBD1. Specimen: naive CD4+ T cells from PBMCs. According to the study, the label for this sample's cell subset or site signals: CD45RA+ positively selected. The clonotype originates from a man between 18 and 29 years old in good health. Some clones in this sample may be carry-over from other donors' samples. CDR3 region: CASSSDRGRAGELFF. The DNA is as follows: TGTGCCAGCAGCTCTGACAGGGGTAGGGCCGGGGAGCTGTTTTTT.